A selection of T cell receptor beta chains follows, all from one sample in a study of cytomegalovirus exposure and HLA in healthy donors. Profiled with immunoSEQ multiplex PCR; TCRdb holds only in-frame clones, not every one. The sample contains tens of thousands of clones, roughly 84% of which appear only once. Sequencing was performed on PBMCs. The receptor source for this set is a woman in her 50s in good health and CMV-seronegative. The CDR3 runs from the conserved cysteine through the conserved F or W. D genes are given only for firm matches. Some rows mark clone size as missing; the rest say once, few, many or name a class of expanded clone.

TRBV28,TRBJ2-2,NA,NA,CASSLGPGSNTGELFF,TGTGCCAGCAGTTTAGGGCCGGGATCGAACACCGGGGAGCTGTTTTTT
TRBV27,TRBJ2-5,NA,TRBD1,CASRPKGGWETQYF,TGTGCCAGCAGGCCCAAAGGGGGCTGGGAGACCCAGTACTTC
TRBV19,TRBJ2-5,NA,NA,CASSTPGGWETQYF,TGTGCCAGTAGTACCCCCGGAGGATGGGAGACCCAGTACTTC
TRBV4-1,TRBJ2-3,few,TRBD1,CASSQDPGGLGTDTQYF,TGCGCCAGCAGCCAAGACCCAGGGGGTTTGGGCACAGATACGCAGTATTTT
TRBV7-6,TRBJ2-7,NA,TRBD2,CASSSTSGDLGEQYF,TGTGCCAGCAGCTCAACTAGCGGGGACTTGGGCGAGCAGTACTTC
TRBV19,TRBJ2-3,NA,NA,CASGGGLDTQYF,TGTGCCAGTGGGGGGGGGCTTGACACGCAGTATTTT
TRBV28,TRBJ1-1,NA,TRBD1,CASSKTRTGNTEAFF,TGTGCCAGCAGCAAAACTAGGACAGGGAACACTGAAGCTTTCTTT
TRBV6-5,TRBJ2-1,NA,NA,CASSSGLSYNEQFF,TGTGCCAGCAGTTCGGGACTCTCCTACAATGAGCAGTTCTTC
TRBV19,TRBJ1-3,NA,NA,CASSPHTSGNTIYF,TGTGCCAGTAGCCCCCACACCTCTGGAAACACCATATATTTT
TRBV28,TRBJ2-7,NA,NA,CASIGSVAGSYEQYF,TGTGCCAGCATCGGGTCAGTTGCTGGCTCCTACGAGCAGTACTTC
TRBV7-9,TRBJ1-4,NA,NA,CASSPRGGREGEKLFF,TGTGCCAGCAGCCCCCGCGGAGGAAGGGAGGGAGAAAAACTGTTTTTT
TRBV4-1,TRBJ2-1,NA,TRBD2,CASSSRREAVLSYNEQFF,TGCGCCAGCAGTTCAAGACGGGAGGCGGTCCTCTCCTACAATGAGCAGTTCTTC
TRBV7-2,TRBJ2-5,NA,NA,CASSFLETQYF,TGTGCCAGCAGCTTCCTCGAGACCCAGTACTTC
TRBV6-5,TRBJ1-2,NA,NA,CASSYSESQHYGYTF,TGTGCCAGCAGTTACTCGGAGTCCCAGCACTATGGCTACACCTTC
TRBV2,TRBJ2-1,few,TRBD2,CASSTASGSYNEQFF,TGTGCCAGCAGTACCGCTAGCGGGAGTTACAATGAGCAGTTCTTC
TRBV7-9,TRBJ1-1,NA,NA,CASTSTGSMSEAFF,TGTGCCAGCACCTCTACAGGCTCGATGTCTGAAGCTTTCTTT
TRBV29-1,TRBJ1-1,NA,TRBD1,CSLSSGGLDTEAFF,TGCAGCTTAAGTTCAGGGGGCTTGGACACTGAAGCTTTCTTT
TRBV27,TRBJ2-3,NA,NA,CASSLRQGLYTDTQYF,TGTGCCAGCAGTTTAAGGCAGGGCCTTTACACAGATACGCAGTATTTT
TRBV19,TRBJ2-1,once,NA,CASSKGLDYNEQFF,TGTGCCAGTAGTAAGGGACTGGACTACAATGAGCAGTTCTTC
TRBV28,TRBJ2-7,NA,TRBD2,CASSSRTSGSFSYEQYF,TGTGCCAGCAGTTCCCGGACTAGCGGGAGTTTTTCCTACGAGCAGTACTTC
TRBV5-1,TRBJ1-4,NA,NA,CASSLEGRTNEKLFF,TGCGCCAGCAGCTTGGAGGGGAGGACTAATGAAAAACTGTTTTTT
TRBV7-2,TRBJ2-1,NA,NA,CASSHQGRGRTNEQFF,TGTGCCAGCAGTCATCAGGGCAGAGGTCGGACCAATGAGCAGTTCTTC
TRBV29-1,TRBJ2-7,NA,TRBD1,CSVLGGDGSYEQYF,TGCAGCGTTTTAGGGGGCGATGGATCCTACGAGCAGTACTTC